This T cell receptor (beta chain) was profiled in a study of T cell responses to AZD1222 COVID-19 vaccine (dated by TCRdb to about 2021). In terms of the full investigation: TCR sequencing was performed for 230 to 250 trial participants, of whom 200 to 220 were given two doses of AZD1222 and around 26 were given two doses of MenACWY control vaccine. Trial participants were enrolled into age subgroups of 18-55, 56-69 and 70-plus years, which contained 148, 28 and 57 TCR-sequenced participants, respectively.

The time point tag for this specimen amounts to: about 28 days (+/-7) after the second vaccine dose. AZD1222 recipients whose second dose came at about 4 weeks and those whose second dose came at about 12 weeks were combined into one group, since spike-specific TCR depth and breadth did not differ between the two schedules. The vaccinee samples were drawn from two UK trials, COV001 and COV002, one of which was a single-blind randomized controlled phase 2/3 trial testing AZD1222 (ChAdOx1 nCoV-19) in healthy adults. Trial participant PBMC samples were collected at day 0 and day 28 after the second dose for TCRbeta chain sequencing. To note about this clone: The clone's antigen remains unknown. Base qualities are missing; no much larger clone stands one base away.

From the cysteine up to the phenylalanine, the CDR3 has a length of 15 residues. The entry retains the CDR3 DNA only, 45 bases that are in frame from base 1. The germline V gene encodes CDR1 MRHNA and CDR2 SNTAGT. Cut back by 4 bases and 4 bases, the V and J ends lie 14 bases apart. Broad study findings and their caveats: Most participants were white British and females outnumbered males, and the authors suggested that clonal diversity may have been underestimated. In the small 56-69-year group, the increase in depth fell short of significance, most likely because of low power. Reportedly, close to half of the unique spike-specific TCRs recognized epitopes lying outside the regions that are mutated in the B.1.351 and B.1.1.7 variants. Because no samples from the day 14 peak response were available, repertoires could be characterized only after the peak T cell response. Only five to seven AZD1222 recipients were SARS-CoV-2 seropositive at baseline, limiting conclusions about previously exposed vaccinees. CD4 TCRs associated with the vaccine covered the entire spike protein, and the dominant responses were in regions 160-218 and 743-854. After two AZD1222 doses, both the breadth and the depth of spike-specific TCRs were significantly higher than at day 0 and than in MenACWY recipients.

The CDR3 regions of human TCRbeta chains were analyzed by immunosequencing. In the paper's pipeline: TCRs in the repertoires were compared against a reference library of SARS-CoV-2-specific TCRs that had been generated with the MIRA antigen-specificity platform. Breadth meant the fraction of unique TCRs that were SARS-CoV-2-associated, whereas depth meant the fraction of total T cells that were SARS-CoV-2-associated. Using the MIRA data, each spike-specific TCR was mapped to the spike region that the TCR reacts to and placed in a CD4 or CD8 class. Log10-transformed breadth and depth values were compared by one-way ANOVA with Sidak's multiple comparisons tests. TCRdb's version of the immuneACCESS table is confined to in-frame rearrangements and falls short of the full clone set. An unresolved V gene accounts for under half of the shortfall where checked; the remainder is of unknown origin. V and J calls and clone size are given by that table; D and trimming were obtained from the DNA. Within this sample are 110,000 or so clones, with about 88% of them counted one time only. The ten largest clones add up to less than 3.5% of the sample.

The TCR was taken from an adult who received the AZD1222 COVID-19 vaccine. The starting material was peripheral blood, obtained 28 days after the second AZD1222 dose. Recombination linked TRBV6-4 to TRBJ1-5; the D gene is possibly TRBD1, with 5 bases matching. The sequence in DNA is TGTGCCAGCAGTGGGCCCAGGGCCGATAATCAGCCCCAGCATTTT. Translated, it reads CASSGPRADNQPQHF.